This T cell receptor (beta chain) derives from a study of T cell repertoires in cytomegalovirus infection. Overall study results and limits: HLA-C-restricted, CMV-specific TCR beta clonotypes were dominant ex vivo.

With respect to this clonotype: Its antigen is not identified.

TCRdb reanalysed the reads using MiXCR and keeps one entry per CDR3 protein. The repertoire consists of hundreds of thousands of distinct CDR3 sequences, with 30% to 35% occurring once and the leading ten covering 15% to 20%. With 6 bases clipped from V and 5 bases from J, the junction kept 17 bases outside the gene matches. The CDR3 contains 17 residues. In germline, CDR1 is LNHDA, CDR2 SQIVND (reference sequence). The rearrangement joins TRBV19 to TRBJ1-2; 8 nucleotides agree with TRBD1. The clonotype comes from a human donor in good health (CMV status not recorded). Some clones in this sample may be carry-over from other donors' samples. Sequences were derived from cultured PBMCs, sampled from culture after CMV antigen stimulation. CDR3 nucleotides: TGTGCCAGTAGCTTCGATCGGACAGGGAAAGACTTATATGGCTACACCTTC. Translating gives CASSFDRTGKDLYGYTF.